The clone carrying this T cell receptor (beta chain) has just a few counts. The antigen is not known. The germline CDR1 and CDR2 sequences are SGHTA and FQGTGA. V was clipped by 1 base and J by 10 bases, with 17 bases between them. The CDR3 has 15 amino acids. This record belongs to a study of regulatory T cells in long-lasting Graves disease. Overall study: Freshly diagnosed Graves' patients had used antithyroid drugs for under 3 months.

Researchers made TCR beta libraries by using iRepertoire HTBI primers and running Arm-PCR on CDR3 regions. TCRdb fed the multiplex PCR reads into MiXCR, producing one record per CDR3 protein. The sample records 360,000 or so distinct CDR3 sequences, 15% to 20% being singletons. Study-level results: The TCR repertoire of persistent Graves' patients was less diverse than that of newly diagnosed ones.

Time point: newly diagnosed GD, antithyroid drugs for less than 3 months. Scientists built the TCR library using RNA that was extracted from PBMCs. These records were also assigned to another study, of T cells in Graves' hyperthyroidism and ophthalmopathy. This second study notes: Most thyroid clonotypes expanded above 0.001 were also detected in blood. Prediction of ophthalmopathy progression came a median about 6 months pre-onset.

The sequence was collected from a man between 35 and 55 years old with Graves disease. The chain couples TRBV7-3 to TRBJ2-1; perhaps TRBD2 as D (7 bases). The sample in question was peripheral blood mononuclear cells (PBMCs), obtained at new diagnosis, from a patient treated with antithyroid drugs. DNA for the CDR3: TGTGCCAGCAGCTTAATTGGGGGGGGGCTCTGGGAGCAGTTCTTC. Translating gives CASSLIGGGLWEQFF. Based on the CDR3 plus reference TRBV7-3 and TRBJ2-1, the full variable domain is GAGVSQTPSNKVTEKGKYVELRCDPISGHTALYWYRQSLGQGPEFLIYFQGTGAADDSGLPNDRFFAVRPEGSVSTLKIQRTERGDSAVYLCASSLIGGGLWEQFFGPGTRLTVL.